This TCR beta chain originates from a study of vaccination and CD4 T cells after COVID-19 (dated by TCRdb to between 2020 and 2023). Looking at the study overall: Convalescent patients had a positive SARS-CoV-2 result on nasal swab PCR, and of these patients, fewer than ten had mild disease and one had severe disease. The convalescent cohort comprised six males and four females, including two Hispanic individuals, seven Caucasians, two Asians and one multiracial person. Participants received two doses of either the Pfizer-BioNTech BNT162b2 vaccine (n=8) or the Moderna mRNA-1273 vaccine (n=2). Post-COVID blood samples from convalescent patients were collected a median of roughly 100 days after diagnosis, with a range of 35 to 161 days. Post-vaccine blood samples were taken a median of around 77 days after the second vaccine dose, with a range of 14 to 241 days. Overlapping spike peptide pools from SARS-CoV-2 and from the common cold coronaviruses HCoV-NL63, HCoV-OC43 and HCoV-229E were used as culture stimuli. Control cultures received a CEFX viral epitope pool as the positive control, an HIV-1 Nef peptide pool as the negative control, or no peptide. The spike-specific CD4+ TCR repertoire was compared before and after mRNA vaccination in over nine COVID-19 convalescent patients and a few infection-naive healthy vaccine recipients. The study at large found these results: The median number of SARS-CoV-2-reactive clonotypes rose from around 22 after infection to 30 to 45 after vaccination, but the change was not significant. Of the vaccine-specific clones found in convalescent patients, nearly all (304 of 307) were mono-reactive for SARS-CoV-2 spike instead of being cross-reactive with common cold coronaviruses. The study included relatively few convalescent patients and did not analyze early timepoints after natural infection. Among convalescent patients, a median about 90% of the SARS-CoV-2-reactive clones seen after vaccination appeared only after vaccination, which suggests priming specific to the vaccine.

Library preparation employed PCR. At the Johns Hopkins FTIC core, DNA from the cultured CD4+ T cells underwent TCR sequencing with the Oncomine TCR Beta short-read assay. Genomic DNA was extracted from the cultured CD4+ T cells with the QIAamp micro DNA kit. The Oncomine TCR Beta libraries from cultured CD4+ T cells were pooled using unique dual indexes and then sequenced on an Illumina iSeq 100. As for the original processing: Non-productive sequences were removed, and CDR3s not starting with C, not ending with F or W, or shorter than 7 amino acids were discarded. Antigen-specific clonotypes were identified with the MANAFEST web application by comparing peptide-stimulated wells with reference and other culture wells. For a clone to be called positive, the clone needed an FDR below 0.05, an odds ratio above 5, and a productive frequency above 0.1% in at least two of three replicate wells. A clonotype was classed as cross-reactive if the clonotype showed significant expansion both in SARS-CoV-2 spike wells and in at least one common cold coronavirus spike condition. Levenshtein distances (stringdist) and unrooted phylogenetic trees (ape) in R version 3.6.1 were used to assess CDR3 homology. TCRdb reanalyzed the raw reads on its own, using fastp at Q25 for trimming and MiXCR for clone calling, and kept in-frame beta chains. Identical CDR3 protein sequences are pooled into one entry, listed with their most common genes and DNA. None of the V and J calls come from the authors' own analysis; TCRdb made them. This sample is represented by 10,000 to 15,000 distinct CDR3 sequences; approximately 52% of them were singletons. The ten largest clones add up to around 15% of the sample.

Per the germline V gene, SGHDN is the CDR1 and FVKESK is the CDR2. Counted from cysteine to phenylalanine, this CDR3 has 13 amino acids. CDR3 DNA only is kept here, 39 bases in frame from base 1. V was cut back by 4 bases and J by 6 bases, leaving a gap of 10 bases between them. The treatment or condition label, as the study defines it: approximately 9-day PBMC culture with coronavirus spike peptide pools or control peptides (ViraFEST assay). The study used the ViraFEST assay, which expanded antigen-specific T cells with peptide pools and then identified expanded clonotypes by TCR sequencing. The positive SARS-CoV-2 PCR tests of the convalescent patients were dated from March to December 2020, before the Alpha, Beta and Delta variants emerged in the United States. Each well held around 2.1 million PBMCs cultured with around 9 ug/ml peptide pools in IMDM containing roughly 4.7% human AB serum and roughly 9 IU/ml IL-2. On days 3 and 7, half of the culture medium was replaced with fresh IL-2-containing medium. Once the cells had been in culture for less than 11 days, the EasySep CD4+ T cell isolation kit was used to isolate CD4+ T cells by negative selection. PBMCs were separated from whole blood using Ficoll-Paque Plus gradient centrifugation and then either used fresh or cryopreserved at -140C. Each culture condition was generally run in triplicate wells.

This clonotype has just a few counts. Its antigen specificity is not known. It has no much larger one-base neighbor in the sample; base qualities were not kept. The specimen was CD4+ T cells from blood, cultured in vitro. This TCR came from a human donor who had recovered from COVID-19. In this chain, TRBV14 is recombined with TRBJ1-5, with the D gene not clear enough to name. The DNA sequence follows: TGTGCCAGCAGCCGGGGAGACGTTCAGCCCCAGCATTTT. Translated, this gives CASSRGDVQPQHF.